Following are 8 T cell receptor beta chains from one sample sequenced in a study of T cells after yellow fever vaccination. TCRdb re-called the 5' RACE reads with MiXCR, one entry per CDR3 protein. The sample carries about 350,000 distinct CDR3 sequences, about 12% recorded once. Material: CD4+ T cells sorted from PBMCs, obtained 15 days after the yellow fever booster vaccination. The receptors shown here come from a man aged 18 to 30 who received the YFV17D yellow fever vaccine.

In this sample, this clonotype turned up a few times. The CDR3 sequence: CASSQGVYGGYTF. CDR3 DNA sequence: TGCGCCAGCAGCCAAGGAGTTTACGGGGGCTACACCTTC. This chain joins TRBV4-1 and TRBJ1-2, with D unresolved. CDR1 and CDR2 (germline): MGHRA, YSYEKL. Trimming pared 1 base from V and 8 bases from J, leaving 11 bases between. The CDR3 extends over 13 amino acids.

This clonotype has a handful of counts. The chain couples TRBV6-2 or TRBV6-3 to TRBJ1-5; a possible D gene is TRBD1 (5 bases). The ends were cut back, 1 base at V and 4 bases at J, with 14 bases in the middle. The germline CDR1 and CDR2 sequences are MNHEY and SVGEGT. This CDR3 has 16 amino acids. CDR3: CASSYWGRVLNQPQHF. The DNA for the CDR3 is TGTGCCAGCAGTTACTGGGGCAGGGTCTTGAATCAGCCCCAGCATTTT.

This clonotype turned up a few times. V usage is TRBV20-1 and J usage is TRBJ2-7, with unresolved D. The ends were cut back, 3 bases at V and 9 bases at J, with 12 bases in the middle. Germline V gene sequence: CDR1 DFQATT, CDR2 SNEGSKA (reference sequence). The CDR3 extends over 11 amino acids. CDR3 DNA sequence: TGCAGTGCTAGGGGTCCGTCTGGGCAGTACGTC. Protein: CSARGPSGQYV.

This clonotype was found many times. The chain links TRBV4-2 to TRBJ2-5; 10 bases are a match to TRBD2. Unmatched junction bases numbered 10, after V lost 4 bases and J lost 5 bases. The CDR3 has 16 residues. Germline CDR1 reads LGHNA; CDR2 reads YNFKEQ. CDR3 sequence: CASSRPPGLANETQYF. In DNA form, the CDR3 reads TGTGCCAGCAGCCGCCCCCCGGGACTAGCGAACGAGACCCAGTACTTC.

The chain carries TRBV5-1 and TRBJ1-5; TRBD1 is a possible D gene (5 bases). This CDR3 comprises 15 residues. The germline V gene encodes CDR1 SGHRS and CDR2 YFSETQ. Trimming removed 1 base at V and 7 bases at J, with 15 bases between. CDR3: CASSLSGEVEQPQHF. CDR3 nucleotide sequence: TGCGCCAGCAGCTTGTCGGGGGAGGTCGAGCAGCCCCAGCATTTT.

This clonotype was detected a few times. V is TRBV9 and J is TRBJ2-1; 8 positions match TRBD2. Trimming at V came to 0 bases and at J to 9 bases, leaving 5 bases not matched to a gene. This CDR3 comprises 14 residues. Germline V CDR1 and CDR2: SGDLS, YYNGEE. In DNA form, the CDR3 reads TGTGCCAGCAGCGTAGCGGGGGGGCATATTGAGCAGTTCTTC. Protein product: CASSVAGGHIEQFF.

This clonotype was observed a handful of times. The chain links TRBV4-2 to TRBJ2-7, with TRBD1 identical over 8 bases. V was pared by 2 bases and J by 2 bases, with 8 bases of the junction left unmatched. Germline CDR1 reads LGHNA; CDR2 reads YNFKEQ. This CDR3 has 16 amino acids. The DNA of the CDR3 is TGTGCCAGCAGCCAACGTGGACAGGGTAGGACCTACGAGCAGTACGTC. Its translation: CASSQRGQGRTYEQYV.

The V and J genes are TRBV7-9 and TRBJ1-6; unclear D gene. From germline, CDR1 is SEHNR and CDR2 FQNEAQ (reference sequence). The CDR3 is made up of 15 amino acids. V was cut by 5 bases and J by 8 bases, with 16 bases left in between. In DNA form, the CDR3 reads TGTGCCAGCAGCCCCCCGGGGTATAGGGATTCACCCCTCCACTTT. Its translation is CASSPPGYRDSPLHF.